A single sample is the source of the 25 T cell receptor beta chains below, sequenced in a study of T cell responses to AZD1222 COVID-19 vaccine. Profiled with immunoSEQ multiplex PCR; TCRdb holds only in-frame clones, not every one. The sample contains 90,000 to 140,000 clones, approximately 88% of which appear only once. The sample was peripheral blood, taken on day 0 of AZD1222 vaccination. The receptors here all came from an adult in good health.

CDR3 in DNA: TGTGCCAGCAGTACTAACGAGGGTGAGGCCATATATTTT. Translated: CASSTNEGEAIYF. The chain carries TRBV2 and TRBJ1-3; D is undetermined. Germline CDR1 reads SNHLY; CDR2 reads FYNNEI. The CDR3 has 13 residues. V lost 5 bases, J lost 11 bases, and 16 bases lay in between.

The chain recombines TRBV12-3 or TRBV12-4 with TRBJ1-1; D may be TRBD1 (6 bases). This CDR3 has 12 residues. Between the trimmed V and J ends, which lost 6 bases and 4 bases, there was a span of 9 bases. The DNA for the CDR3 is TGTGCCAGCAGCCTACAGGGCACTGAAGCTTTCTTT. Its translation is CASSLQGTEAFF.

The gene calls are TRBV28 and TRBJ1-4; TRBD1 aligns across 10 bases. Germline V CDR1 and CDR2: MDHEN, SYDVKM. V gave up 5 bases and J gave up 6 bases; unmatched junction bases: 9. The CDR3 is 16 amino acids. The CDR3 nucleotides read TGTGCCAGCAGTGCCCTTGACGGGACAGGGGATGAAAAACTGTTTTTT. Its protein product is CASSALDGTGDEKLFF.

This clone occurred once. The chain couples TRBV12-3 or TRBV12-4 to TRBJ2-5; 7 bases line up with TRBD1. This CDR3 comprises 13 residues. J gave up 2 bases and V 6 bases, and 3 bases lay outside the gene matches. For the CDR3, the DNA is TGTGCCAGCAGGTCGACAGGGCAAGAGACCCAGTACTTC. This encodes CASRSTGQETQYF.

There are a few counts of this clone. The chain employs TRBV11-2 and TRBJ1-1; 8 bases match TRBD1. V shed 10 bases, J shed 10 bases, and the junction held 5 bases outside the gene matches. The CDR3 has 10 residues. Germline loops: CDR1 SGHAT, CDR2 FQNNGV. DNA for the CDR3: TGTGCCACCGGAACAGGGGGAGCTTTCTTT. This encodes CATGTGGAFF.

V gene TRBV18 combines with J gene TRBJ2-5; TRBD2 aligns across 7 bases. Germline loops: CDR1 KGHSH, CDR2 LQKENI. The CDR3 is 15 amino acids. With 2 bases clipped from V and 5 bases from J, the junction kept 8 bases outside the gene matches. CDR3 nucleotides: TGTGCCAGCTCACCAACCAGCGGGGTGAGCGAGACCCAGTACTTC. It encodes CASSPTSGVSETQYF.

CDR3 sequence reads: CASSLRQPGSNQPQHF. The CDR3, as DNA: TGTGCCAGCAGTTTACGACAGCCCGGGAGCAATCAGCCCCAGCATTTT. The V call is TRBV27, the J call TRBJ1-5, with D perhaps matching TRBD1 (5 bases). The CDR3 is 16 residues long. CDR1 and CDR2 from the germline V gene are MNHEY and SMNVEV (reference sequence). V dropped 2 bases and J dropped 1 base, with 12 bases sitting between them.

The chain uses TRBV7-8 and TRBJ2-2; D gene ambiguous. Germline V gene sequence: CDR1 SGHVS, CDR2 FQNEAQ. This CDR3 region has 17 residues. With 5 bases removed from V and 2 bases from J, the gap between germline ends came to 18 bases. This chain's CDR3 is CASSPGMGRANTGELFF. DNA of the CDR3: TGTGCCAGCAGCCCGGGCATGGGAAGGGCAAACACCGGGGAGCTGTTTTTT.

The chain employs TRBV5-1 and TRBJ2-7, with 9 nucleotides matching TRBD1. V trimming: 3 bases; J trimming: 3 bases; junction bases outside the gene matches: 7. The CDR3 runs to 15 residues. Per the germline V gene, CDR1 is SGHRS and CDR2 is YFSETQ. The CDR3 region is CASSSAGTGFYEQYF. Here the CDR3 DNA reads TGCGCCAGCAGCTCGGCCGGGACAGGGTTCTACGAGCAGTACTTC. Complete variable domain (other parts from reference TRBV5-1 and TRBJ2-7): KAGVTQTPRYLIKTRGQQVTLSCSPISGHRSVSWYQQTPGQGLQFLFEYFSETQRNKGNFPGRFSGRQFSNSRSEMNVSTLELGDSALYLCASSSAGTGFYEQYFGPGTRLTVT.

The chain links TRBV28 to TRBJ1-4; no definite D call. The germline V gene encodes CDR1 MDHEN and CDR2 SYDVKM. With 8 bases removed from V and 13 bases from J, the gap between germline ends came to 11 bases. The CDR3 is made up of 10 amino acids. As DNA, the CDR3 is TGTGCCAGCGGTAAACTGGGACTGTTTTTT. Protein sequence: CASGKLGLFF.

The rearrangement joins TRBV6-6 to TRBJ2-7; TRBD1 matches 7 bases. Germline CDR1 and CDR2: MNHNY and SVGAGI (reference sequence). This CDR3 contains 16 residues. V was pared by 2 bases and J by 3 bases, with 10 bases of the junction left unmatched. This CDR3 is CASSYAAPGQNYEQYF. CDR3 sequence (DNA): TGTGCCAGCAGTTACGCGGCGCCGGGACAGAACTACGAGCAGTACTTC.

The CDR3 region has the DNA TGCGCCAGCAGCGCCCAGGGCGGGAGCTATAGCACCGGGGAGCTGTTTTTT. It translates to CASSAQGGSYSTGELFF. This chain links TRBV5-1 with TRBJ2-2; 7 bases are a match to TRBD2. V was clipped by 4 bases and J by 4 bases; unmatched bases: 13. The CDR3 has 17 amino acids. Germline V gene lookup returns CDR1 SGHRS and CDR2 YFSETQ.

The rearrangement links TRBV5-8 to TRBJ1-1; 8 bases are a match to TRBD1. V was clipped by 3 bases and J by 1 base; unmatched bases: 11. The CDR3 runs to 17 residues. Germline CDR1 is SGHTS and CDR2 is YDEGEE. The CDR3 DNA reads TGTGCCAGCAGCTCGTACAGGGGGATGAATGGGAACACTGAAGCTTTCTTT. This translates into CASSSYRGMNGNTEAFF.

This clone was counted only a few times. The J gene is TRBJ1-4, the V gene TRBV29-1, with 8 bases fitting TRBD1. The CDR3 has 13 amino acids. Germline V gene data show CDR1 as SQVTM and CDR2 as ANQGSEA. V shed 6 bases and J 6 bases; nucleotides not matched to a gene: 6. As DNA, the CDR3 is TGCAGCGTCCAGGGGGCGATCTATGAAAAACTGTTTTTT. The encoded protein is CSVQGAIYEKLFF.

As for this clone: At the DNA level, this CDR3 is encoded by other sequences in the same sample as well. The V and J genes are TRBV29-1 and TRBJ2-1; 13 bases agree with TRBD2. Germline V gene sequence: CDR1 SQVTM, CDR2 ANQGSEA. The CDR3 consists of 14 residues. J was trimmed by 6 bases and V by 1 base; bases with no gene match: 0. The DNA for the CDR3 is TGCAGCGTTGAAGGGACTAGCGGGAGCAATGAGCAGTTCTTC. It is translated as CSVEGTSGSNEQFF.

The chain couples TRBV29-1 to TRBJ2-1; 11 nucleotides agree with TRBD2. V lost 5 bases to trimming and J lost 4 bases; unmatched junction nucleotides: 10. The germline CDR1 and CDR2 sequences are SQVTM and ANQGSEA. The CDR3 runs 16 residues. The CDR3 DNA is TGCAGCGTTACTTCTAGCGGGAGGACGGTTTACAATGAGCAGTTCTTC. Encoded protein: CSVTSSGRTVYNEQFF.

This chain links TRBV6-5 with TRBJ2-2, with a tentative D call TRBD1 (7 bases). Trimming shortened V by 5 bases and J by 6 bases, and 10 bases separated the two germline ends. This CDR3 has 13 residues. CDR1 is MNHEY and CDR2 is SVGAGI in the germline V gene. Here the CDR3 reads CASSTGEAGELFF. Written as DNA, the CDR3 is TGTGCCAGCAGTACAGGGGAGGCCGGGGAGCTGTTTTTT.

Here the CDR3 DNA reads TGTGCCAGCAGCCAAGGGGCCTCTAGCGGCAAACGCACAGATACGCAGTATTTT. This sequence encodes CASSQGASSGKRTDTQYF. This chain uses TRBV14 with TRBJ2-3; 7 nucleotides agree with TRBD2. The CDR3 has 18 residues. Germline CDR1 SGHDN, CDR2 FVKESK. V shed 1 base, J shed 1 base, and the junction held 11 bases outside the gene matches.

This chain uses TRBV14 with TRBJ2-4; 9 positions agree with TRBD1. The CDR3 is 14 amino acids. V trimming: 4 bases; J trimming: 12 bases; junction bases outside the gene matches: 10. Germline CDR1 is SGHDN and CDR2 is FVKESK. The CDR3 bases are TGTGCCAGCAGCCCCGAGGGACAGGGAGAGGGTCAGTACTTC. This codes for CASSPEGQGEGQYF.

CDR3 residues: CASSPPGNSYNEQFF. The CDR3 DNA is TGTGCCAGCAGCCCTCCGGGAAACTCCTACAATGAGCAGTTCTTC. The gene calls are TRBV11-3 and TRBJ2-1; possibly TRBD2 for D (5 bases). Trimming cost V 5 bases and J 0 bases, with 11 bases left between them. Looked up from germline, CDR1 is SGHNT and CDR2 is YENEEA. This CDR3 is 15 amino acids long.

This CDR3 is CASGPGTGGSGNTIYF. The CDR3 bases are TGTGCTAGTGGCCCCGGGACAGGGGGCTCTGGAAACACCATATATTTT. The genes are TRBV12-5 and TRBJ1-3; 11 positions match TRBD1. The germline V gene encodes CDR1 LGHNT and CDR2 FRNRAP. This CDR3 has 16 amino acids. V shed 6 bases and J 0 bases; nucleotides not matched to a gene: 4.

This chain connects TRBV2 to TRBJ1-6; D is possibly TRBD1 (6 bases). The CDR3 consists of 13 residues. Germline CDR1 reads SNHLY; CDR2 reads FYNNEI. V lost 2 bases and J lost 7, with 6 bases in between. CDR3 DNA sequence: TGTGCCAGCAGTGAAACAGGGAATTCACCCCTCCACTTT. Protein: CASSETGNSPLHF.

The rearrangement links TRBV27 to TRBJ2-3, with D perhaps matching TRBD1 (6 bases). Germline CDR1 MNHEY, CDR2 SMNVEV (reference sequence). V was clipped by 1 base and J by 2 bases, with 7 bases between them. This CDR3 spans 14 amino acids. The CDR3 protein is CASSLWTATDTQYF. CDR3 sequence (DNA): TGTGCCAGCAGTTTATGGACAGCCACAGATACGCAGTATTTT.

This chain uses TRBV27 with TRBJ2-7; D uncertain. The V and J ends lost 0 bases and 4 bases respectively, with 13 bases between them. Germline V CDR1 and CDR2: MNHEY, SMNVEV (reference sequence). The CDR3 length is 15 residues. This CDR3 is CASSLSATMVYEQYF. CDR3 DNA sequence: TGTGCCAGCAGTTTATCGGCAACGATGGTTTACGAGCAGTACTTC.

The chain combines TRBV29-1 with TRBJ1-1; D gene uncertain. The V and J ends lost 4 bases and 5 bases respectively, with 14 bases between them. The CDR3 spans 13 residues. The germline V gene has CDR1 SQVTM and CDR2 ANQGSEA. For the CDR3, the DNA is TGCAGCGTTGCTCCGGGATCTGGGACTGAAGCTTTCTTT. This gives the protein CSVAPGSGTEAFF.